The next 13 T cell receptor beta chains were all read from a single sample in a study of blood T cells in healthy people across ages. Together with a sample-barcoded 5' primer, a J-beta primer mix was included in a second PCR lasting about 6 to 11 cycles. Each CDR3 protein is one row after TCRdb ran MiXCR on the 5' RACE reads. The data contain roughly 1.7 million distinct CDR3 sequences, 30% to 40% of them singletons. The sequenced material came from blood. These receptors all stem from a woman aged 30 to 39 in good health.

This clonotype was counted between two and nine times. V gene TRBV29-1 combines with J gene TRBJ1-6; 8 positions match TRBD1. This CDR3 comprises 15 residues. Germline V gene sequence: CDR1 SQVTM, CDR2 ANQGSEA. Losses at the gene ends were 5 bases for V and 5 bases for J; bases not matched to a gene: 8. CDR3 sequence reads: CSVRQGSKNNSPLHF. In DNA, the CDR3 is TGCAGCGTTCGACAGGGGAGTAAGAATAATTCACCCCTCCACTTT.

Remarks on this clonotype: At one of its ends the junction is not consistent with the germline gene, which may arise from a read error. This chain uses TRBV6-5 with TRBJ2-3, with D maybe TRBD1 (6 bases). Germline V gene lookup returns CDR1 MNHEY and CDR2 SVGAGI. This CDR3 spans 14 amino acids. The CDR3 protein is CASARGQSTNTQYF. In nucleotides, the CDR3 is TGTGCCAGCGCTCGTGGACAGAGCACAAATACGCAGTATTTT.

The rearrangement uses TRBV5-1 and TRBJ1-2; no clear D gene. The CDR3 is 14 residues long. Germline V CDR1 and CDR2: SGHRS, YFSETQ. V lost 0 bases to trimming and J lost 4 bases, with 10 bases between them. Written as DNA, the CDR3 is TGCGCCAGCAGCTTGGAGGGCTATAGCTATGGCTACACCTTC. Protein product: CASSLEGYSYGYTF.

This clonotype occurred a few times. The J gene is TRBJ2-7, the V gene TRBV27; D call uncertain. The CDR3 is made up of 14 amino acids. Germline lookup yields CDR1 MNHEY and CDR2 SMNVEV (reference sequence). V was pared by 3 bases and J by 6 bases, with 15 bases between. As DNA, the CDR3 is TGTGCCAGCAGTTTTGTGGCGGCGAGCTCCGAGCAGTACTTC. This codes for CASSFVAASSEQYF.

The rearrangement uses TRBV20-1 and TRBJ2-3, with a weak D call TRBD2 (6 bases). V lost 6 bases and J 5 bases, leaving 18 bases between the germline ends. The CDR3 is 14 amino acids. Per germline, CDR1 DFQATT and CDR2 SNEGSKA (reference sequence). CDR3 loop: CSALAGGNGDTQYF. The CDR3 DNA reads TGCAGTGCCCTAGCTGGAGGGAATGGAGATACGCAGTATTTT.

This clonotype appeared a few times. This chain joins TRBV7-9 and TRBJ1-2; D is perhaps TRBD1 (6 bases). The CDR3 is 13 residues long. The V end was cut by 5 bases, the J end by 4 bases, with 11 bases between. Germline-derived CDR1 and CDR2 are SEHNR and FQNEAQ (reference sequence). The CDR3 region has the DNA TGTGCCAGCAGCAAGGAGGGGGTCTATGGCTACACCTTC. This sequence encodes CASSKEGVYGYTF.

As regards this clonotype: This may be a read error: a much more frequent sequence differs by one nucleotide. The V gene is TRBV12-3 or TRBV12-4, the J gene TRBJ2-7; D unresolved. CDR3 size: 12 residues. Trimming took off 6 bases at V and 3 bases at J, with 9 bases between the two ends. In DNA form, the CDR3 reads TGTGCCAGCAGGGGCACCGTCTACGAGCAGTACTTC. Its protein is CASRGTVYEQYF.

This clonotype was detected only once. For the CDR3, the DNA is TGTGCCAGCAGTTACCCTGAATACGAGCAGTACTTC. It yields the protein CASSYPEYEQYF. The rearrangement links TRBV6-2 or TRBV6-3 to TRBJ2-7, with D unclear. The germline gives CDR1 MNHEY, CDR2 SVGEGT. V was cut by 2 bases and J by 4 bases, with 6 bases left in between. This CDR3 spans 12 amino acids.

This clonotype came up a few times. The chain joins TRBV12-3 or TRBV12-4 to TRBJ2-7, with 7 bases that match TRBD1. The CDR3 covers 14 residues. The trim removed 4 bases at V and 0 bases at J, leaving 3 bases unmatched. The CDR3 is CASSWDSFSYEQYF. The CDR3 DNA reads TGTGCCAGCAGTTGGGACAGTTTCTCCTACGAGCAGTACTTC.

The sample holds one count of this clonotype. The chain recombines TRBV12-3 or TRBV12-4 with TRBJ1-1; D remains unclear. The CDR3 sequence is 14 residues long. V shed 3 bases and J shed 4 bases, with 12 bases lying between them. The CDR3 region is CASSFLGIGTEAFF. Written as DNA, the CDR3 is TGTGCCAGCAGTTTTTTGGGGATCGGCACTGAAGCTTTCTTT.

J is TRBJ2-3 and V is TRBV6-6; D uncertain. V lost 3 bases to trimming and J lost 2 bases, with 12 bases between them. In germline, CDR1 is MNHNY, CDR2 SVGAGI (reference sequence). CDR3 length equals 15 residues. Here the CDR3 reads CASSYGEGNTDTQYF. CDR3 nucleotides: TGTGCCAGCAGTTATGGGGAAGGCAACACAGATACGCAGTATTTT.

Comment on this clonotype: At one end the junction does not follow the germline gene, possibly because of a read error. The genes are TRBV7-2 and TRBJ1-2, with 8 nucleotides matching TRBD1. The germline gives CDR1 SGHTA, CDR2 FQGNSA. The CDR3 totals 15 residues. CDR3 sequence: CACSSGQGVRDGYTF. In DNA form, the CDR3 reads TGTGCCTGCAGCTCCGGACAGGGCGTTAGGGATGGCTACACCTTC.

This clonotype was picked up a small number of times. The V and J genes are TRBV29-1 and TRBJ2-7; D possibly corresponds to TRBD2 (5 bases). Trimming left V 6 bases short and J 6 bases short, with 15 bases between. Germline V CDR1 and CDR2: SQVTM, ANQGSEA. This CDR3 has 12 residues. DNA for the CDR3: TGCAGCGTCGGACGGGGTCTTGGCGAGCAGTACTTC. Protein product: CSVGRGLGEQYF.